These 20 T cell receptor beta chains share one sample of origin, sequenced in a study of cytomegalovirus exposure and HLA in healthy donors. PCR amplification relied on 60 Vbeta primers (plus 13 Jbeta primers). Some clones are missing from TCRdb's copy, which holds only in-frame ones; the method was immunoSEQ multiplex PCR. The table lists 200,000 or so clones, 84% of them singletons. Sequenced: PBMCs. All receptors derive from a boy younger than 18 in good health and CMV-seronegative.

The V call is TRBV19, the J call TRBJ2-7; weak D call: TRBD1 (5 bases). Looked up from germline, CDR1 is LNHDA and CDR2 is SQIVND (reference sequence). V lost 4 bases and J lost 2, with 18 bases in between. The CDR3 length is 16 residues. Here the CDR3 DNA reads TGTGCCAGTAGTACAACAGGACGGACGCTAACCTACGAGCAGTACTTC. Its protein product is CASSTTGRTLTYEQYF.

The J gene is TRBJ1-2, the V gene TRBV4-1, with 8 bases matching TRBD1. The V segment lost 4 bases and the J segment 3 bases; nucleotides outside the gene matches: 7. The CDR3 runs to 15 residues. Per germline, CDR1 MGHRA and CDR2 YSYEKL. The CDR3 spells CASSLRTGLDYGYTF. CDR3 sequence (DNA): TGCGCCAGCAGCCTACGGACAGGGTTGGACTATGGCTACACCTTC.

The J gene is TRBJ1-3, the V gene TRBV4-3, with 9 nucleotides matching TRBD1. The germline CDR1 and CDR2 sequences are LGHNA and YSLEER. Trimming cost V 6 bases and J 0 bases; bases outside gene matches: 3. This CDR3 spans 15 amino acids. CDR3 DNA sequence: TGCGCCAGCAGAGACAGGGGGACCTCTGGAAACACCATATATTTT. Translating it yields CASRDRGTSGNTIYF.

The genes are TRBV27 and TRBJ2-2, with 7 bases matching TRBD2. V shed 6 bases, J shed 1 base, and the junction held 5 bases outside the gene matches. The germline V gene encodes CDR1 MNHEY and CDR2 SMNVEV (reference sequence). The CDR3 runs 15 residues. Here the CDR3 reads CASSWGGRNTGELFF. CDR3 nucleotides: TGTGCCAGCAGCTGGGGGGGAAGGAACACCGGGGAGCTGTTTTTT.

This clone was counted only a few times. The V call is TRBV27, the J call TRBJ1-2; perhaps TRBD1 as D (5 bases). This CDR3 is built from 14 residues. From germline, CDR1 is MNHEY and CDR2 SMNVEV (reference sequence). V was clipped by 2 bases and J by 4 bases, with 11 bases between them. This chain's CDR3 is CASSLLGPGYGYTF. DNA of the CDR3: TGTGCCAGCAGTTTACTGGGGCCGGGCTATGGCTACACCTTC.

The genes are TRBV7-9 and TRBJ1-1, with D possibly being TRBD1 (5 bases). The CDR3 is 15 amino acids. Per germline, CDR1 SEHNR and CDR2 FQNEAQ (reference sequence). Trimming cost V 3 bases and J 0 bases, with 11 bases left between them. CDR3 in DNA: TGTGCCAGCAGCTTGGGGGGGAGGGTGAACACTGAAGCTTTCTTT. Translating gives CASSLGGRVNTEAFF.

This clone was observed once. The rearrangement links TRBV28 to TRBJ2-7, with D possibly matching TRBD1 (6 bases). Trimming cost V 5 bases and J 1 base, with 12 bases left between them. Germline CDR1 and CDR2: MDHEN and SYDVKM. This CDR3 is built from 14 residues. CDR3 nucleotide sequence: TGTGCCAGCAGTGTCCGGGACATATCCTACGAGCAGTACTTC. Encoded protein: CASSVRDISYEQYF.

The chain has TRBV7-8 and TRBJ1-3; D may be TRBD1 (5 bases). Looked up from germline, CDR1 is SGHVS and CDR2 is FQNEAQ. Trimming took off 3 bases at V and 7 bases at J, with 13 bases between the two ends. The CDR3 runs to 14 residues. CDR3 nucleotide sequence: TGTGCCAGCAGCTTGGGGACTCTTTGGAACACCATATATTTT. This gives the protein CASSLGTLWNTIYF.

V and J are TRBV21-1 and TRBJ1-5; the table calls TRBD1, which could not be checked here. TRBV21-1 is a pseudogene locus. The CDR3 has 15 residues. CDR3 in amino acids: CASSKGQVSNQPQHF. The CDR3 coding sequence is TGTGCCAGCAGCAAAGGACAGGTTAGCAATCAGCCCCAGCATTTT.

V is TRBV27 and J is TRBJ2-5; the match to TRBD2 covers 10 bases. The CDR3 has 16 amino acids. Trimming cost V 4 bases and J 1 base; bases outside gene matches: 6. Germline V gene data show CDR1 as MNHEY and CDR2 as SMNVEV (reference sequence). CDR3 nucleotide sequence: TGTGCCAGCAGTTACCTCATAGCGGGAGGCCAAGAGACCCAGTACTTC. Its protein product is CASSYLIAGGQETQYF.

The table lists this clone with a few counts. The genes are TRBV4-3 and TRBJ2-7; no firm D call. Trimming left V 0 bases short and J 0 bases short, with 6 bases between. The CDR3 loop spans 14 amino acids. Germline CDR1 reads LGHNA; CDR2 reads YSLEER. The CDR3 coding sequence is TGCGCCAGCAGCCAAGATGTAGTCTCCTACGAGCAGTACTTC. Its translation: CASSQDVVSYEQYF.

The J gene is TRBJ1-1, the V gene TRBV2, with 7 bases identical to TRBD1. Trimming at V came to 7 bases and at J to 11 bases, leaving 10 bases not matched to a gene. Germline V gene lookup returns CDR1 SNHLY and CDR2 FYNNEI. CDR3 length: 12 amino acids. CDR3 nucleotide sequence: TGTGCCAGCACCGAAGGGGGCAGGGGTGCTTTCTTT. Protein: CASTEGGRGAFF.

The CDR3 loop reads CASSIAGEQYF. CDR3 DNA sequence: TGTGCCAGTAGTATAGCAGGCGAGCAGTACTTC. V gene TRBV19 combines with J gene TRBJ2-7; D is unclear. Trimming took off 1 base at V and 6 bases at J, with 4 bases between the two ends. Per germline, CDR1 LNHDA and CDR2 SQIVND (reference sequence). The CDR3 extends over 11 amino acids.

CDR3 loop: CASSLNTNTEAFF. In DNA, the CDR3 is TGTGCCAGCAGCTTAAACACGAACACTGAAGCTTTCTTT. The rearrangement uses TRBV7-6 and TRBJ1-1, with D uncertain. The CDR3 has 13 residues. The V gene's germline CDR1 is SGHVS and CDR2 FNYEAQ. Trimming stripped 2 bases from V and 1 base from J, with 5 bases between.

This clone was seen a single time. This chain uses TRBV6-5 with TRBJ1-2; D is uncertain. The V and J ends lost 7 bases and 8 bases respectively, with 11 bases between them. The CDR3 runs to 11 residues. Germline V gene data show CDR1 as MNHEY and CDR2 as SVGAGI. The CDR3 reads CASTDGGGYTF. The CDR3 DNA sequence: TGTGCCAGCACCGACGGAGGAGGCTACACCTTC.

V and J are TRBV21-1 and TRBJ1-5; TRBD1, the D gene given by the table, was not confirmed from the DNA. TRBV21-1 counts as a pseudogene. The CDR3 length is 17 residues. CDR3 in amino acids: CASSSDRDSIIDQPQHF. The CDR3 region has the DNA TGTGCCAGCAGCAGCGACCGGGACAGTATCATTGATCAGCCCCAGCATTTT.

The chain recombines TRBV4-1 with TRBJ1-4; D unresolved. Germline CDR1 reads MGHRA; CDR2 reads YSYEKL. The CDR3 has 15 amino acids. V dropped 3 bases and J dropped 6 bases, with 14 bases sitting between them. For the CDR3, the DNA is TGCGCCAGCAGCCAGTACCGGGGTAGGGATGAAAAACTGTTTTTT. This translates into CASSQYRGRDEKLFF.

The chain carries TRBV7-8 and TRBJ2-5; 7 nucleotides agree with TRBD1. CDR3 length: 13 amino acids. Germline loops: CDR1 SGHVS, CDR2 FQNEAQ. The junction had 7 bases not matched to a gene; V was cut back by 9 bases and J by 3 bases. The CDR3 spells CASRWTGKETQYF. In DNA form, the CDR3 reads TGTGCCAGTCGCTGGACAGGAAAAGAGACCCAGTACTTC.

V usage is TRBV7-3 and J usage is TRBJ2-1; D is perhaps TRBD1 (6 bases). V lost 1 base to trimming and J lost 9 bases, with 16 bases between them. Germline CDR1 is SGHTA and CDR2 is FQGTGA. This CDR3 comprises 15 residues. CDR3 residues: CASSLRGLGVTEQFF. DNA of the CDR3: TGTGCCAGCAGCTTAAGGGGGCTAGGTGTTACTGAGCAGTTCTTC.

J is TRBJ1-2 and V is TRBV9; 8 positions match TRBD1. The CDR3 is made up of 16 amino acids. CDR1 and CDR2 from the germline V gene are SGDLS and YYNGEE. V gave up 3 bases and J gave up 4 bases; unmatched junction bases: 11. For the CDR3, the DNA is TGTGCCAGCAGCGCAACCTGGACAGGGTCGGCCTATGGCTACACCTTC. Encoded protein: CASSATWTGSAYGYTF.